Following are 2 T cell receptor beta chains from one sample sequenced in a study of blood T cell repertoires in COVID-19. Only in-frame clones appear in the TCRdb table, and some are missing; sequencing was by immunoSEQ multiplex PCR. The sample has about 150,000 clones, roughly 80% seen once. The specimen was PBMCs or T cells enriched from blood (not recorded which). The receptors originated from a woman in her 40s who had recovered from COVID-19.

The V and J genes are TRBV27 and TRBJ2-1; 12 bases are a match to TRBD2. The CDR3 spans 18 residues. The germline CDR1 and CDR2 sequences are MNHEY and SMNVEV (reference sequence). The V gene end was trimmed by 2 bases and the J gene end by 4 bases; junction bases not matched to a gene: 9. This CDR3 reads CASSLGLAGGTLYNEQFF. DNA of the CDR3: TGTGCCAGCAGTTTAGGGCTAGCGGGGGGGACCCTATACAATGAGCAGTTCTTC.

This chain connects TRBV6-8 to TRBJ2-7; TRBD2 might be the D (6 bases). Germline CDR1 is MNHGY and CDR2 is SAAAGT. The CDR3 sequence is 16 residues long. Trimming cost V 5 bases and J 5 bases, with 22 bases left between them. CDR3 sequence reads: CASSRDALLASHEQYF. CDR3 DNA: TGTGCCAGCAGTCGTGACGCCCTACTAGCCTCTCACGAGCAGTACTTC.